The present T cell receptor beta chain was sequenced within a study of T cells after yellow fever vaccination. Study outcomes and limitations: Boosting was followed by the reappearance of most primary-vaccination clones (roughly 95% CD4, 85% to 90% CD8). The secondary response showed a weaker magnitude and a faster peak, day 5 versus 15.

Of note for this clonotype: Its specificity is not known.

TCRdb called the 5' RACE reads again in MiXCR, with one record for every CDR3 protein. The sample lists almost 600,000 distinct CDR3 sequences, approximately 15% occurring once. The J segment lost 6 bases and the V segment lost 8 bases, leaving 9 bases of the junction unmatched. The CDR3 extends over 14 amino acids. Germline assignment: CDR1 MNHNS and CDR2 SASEGT. This chain joins TRBV6-1 and TRBJ2-7; 11 bases align to TRBD1. The TCR sequence derives from a young man who received the YFV17D yellow fever vaccine. Source: PBMCs, taken on the day of the yellow fever booster vaccination. CDR3 sequence reads: CASGPGQGAFEQYF. The DNA for the CDR3 is TGTGCCAGCGGCCCAGGACAGGGGGCATTCGAGCAGTACTTC.